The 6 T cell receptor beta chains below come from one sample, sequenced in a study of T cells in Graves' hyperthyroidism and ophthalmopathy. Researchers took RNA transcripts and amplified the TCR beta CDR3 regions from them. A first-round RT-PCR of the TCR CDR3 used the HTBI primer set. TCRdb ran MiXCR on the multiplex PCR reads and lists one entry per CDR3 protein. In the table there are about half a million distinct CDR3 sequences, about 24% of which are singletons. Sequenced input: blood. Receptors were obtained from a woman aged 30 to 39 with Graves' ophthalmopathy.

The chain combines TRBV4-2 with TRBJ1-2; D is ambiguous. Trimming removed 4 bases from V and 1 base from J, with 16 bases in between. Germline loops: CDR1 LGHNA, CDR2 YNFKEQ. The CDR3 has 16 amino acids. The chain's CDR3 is CASSPDPGLLNYGYTF. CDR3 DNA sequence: TGTGCCAGCAGCCCCGATCCGGGTCTCCTTAACTATGGCTACACCTTC.

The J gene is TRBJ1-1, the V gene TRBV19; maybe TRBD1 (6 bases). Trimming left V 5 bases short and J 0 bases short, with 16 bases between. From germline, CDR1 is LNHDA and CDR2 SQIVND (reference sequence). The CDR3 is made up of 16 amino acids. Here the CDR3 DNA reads TGTGCCAGTAGTGTGTTTACCGGGACAATGAACACTGAAGCTTTCTTT. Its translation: CASSVFTGTMNTEAFF.

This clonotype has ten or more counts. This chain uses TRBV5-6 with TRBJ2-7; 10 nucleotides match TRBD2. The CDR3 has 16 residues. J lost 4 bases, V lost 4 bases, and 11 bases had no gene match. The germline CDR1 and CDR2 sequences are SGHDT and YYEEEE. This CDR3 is CASSLTPGTSAYEQYF. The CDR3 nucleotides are TGTGCCAGCAGCCTCACTCCCGGGACTAGCGCTTACGAGCAGTACTTC.

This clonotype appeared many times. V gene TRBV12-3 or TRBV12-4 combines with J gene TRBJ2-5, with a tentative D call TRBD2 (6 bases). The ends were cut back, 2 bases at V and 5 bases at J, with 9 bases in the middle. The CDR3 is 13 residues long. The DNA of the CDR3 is TGTGCCAGCAGTTTATTCGGGGGTGAGACCCAGTACTTC. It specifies CASSLFGGETQYF.

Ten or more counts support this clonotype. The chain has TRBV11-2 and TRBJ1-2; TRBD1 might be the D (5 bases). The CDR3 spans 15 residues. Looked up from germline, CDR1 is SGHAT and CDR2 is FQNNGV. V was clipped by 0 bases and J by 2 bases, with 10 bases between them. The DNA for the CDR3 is TGTGCCAGCAGCTTAGATCGGGGACTAAACTATGGCTACACCTTC. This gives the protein CASSLDRGLNYGYTF.

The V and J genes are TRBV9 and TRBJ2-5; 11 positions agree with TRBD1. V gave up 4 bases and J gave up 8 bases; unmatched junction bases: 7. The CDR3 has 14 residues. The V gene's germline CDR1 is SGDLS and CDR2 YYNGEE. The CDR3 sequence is CASSPGQGVDTQYF. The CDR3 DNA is TGTGCCAGCAGCCCGGGACAGGGGGTAGATACCCAGTACTTC.